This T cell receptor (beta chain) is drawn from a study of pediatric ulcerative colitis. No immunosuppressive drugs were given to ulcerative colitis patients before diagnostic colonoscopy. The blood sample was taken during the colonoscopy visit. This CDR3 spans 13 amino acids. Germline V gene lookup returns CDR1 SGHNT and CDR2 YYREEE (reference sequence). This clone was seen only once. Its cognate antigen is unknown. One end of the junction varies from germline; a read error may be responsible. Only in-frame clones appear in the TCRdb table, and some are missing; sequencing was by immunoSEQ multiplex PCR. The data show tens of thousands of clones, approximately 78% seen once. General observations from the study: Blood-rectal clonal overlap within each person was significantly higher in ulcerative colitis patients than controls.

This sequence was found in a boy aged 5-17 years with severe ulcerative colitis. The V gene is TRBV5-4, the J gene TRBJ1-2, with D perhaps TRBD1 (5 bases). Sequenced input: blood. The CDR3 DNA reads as TGTGCCAGCAGCTTGGCGGACAACTCTGGCTACACCTTC. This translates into CASSLADNSGYTF.